The 21 T cell receptor beta chains reported below all come from one sample, sequenced in a study of T cells after yellow fever vaccination. MiXCR, run by TCRdb on the 5' RACE reads, gives a single entry per CDR3 protein. Of some 400,000 distinct CDR3 sequences listed, 6.2% are singletons. Sequences were derived from PBMCs, sampled 5 days after the yellow fever booster vaccination. The receptors were gathered from a man under 40 who received the YFV17D yellow fever vaccine.

In its sample, this clonotype was seen many times. V is TRBV29-1 and J is TRBJ1-2, with D hard to call. V shed 6 bases and J shed 0 bases, with 11 bases lying between them. There are 13 residues in the CDR3. CDR1 SQVTM and CDR2 ANQGSEA come from the germline V gene. For the CDR3, the DNA is TGCAGCGTGGCCCGGGATCCTAACTATGGCTACACCTTC. Its protein is CSVARDPNYGYTF.

The sample holds a few counts of this clonotype. V gene TRBV9 combines with J gene TRBJ1-3; no reliable D call. The germline V gene encodes CDR1 SGDLS and CDR2 YYNGEE. Trimming removed 2 bases from V and 0 bases from J, with 9 bases in between. The CDR3 sequence is 15 residues long. The CDR3 region has the DNA TGTGCCAGCAGCGTGGGAGGAAACTCTGGAAACACCATATATTTT. Translated, it gives CASSVGGNSGNTIYF.

The table lists this clonotype with a few counts. This sequence joins TRBV19 and TRBJ2-1; 8 positions match TRBD2. This CDR3 contains 14 residues. V lost 6 bases and J lost 5; bases outside the gene matches: 6. Germline V lookup: CDR1 LNHDA, CDR2 SQIVND (reference sequence). CDR3 region: CASSHTGGDNEQFF. The CDR3 DNA follows: TGTGCCAGTAGCCATACGGGGGGGGACAATGAGCAGTTCTTC.

Details on this clonotype: The missing conserved phenylalanine or tryptophan at the end of this CDR3 makes a read error likely. The V call is TRBV10-3, the J call TRBJ2-3, with D tentatively TRBD2 (6 bases). V was cut by 8 bases and J by 2 bases, with 11 bases left in between. The CDR3 has 13 amino acids. Germline lookup yields CDR1 ENHRY and CDR2 SYGVKD. CDR3 nucleotide sequence: TGTGCCATCCGGGCGGGGAACACAGATACGCAGTATTCT. The encoded protein is CAIRAGNTDTQYS.

This clonotype came up many times. The chain has TRBV11-2 and TRBJ2-7, with 11 positions matching TRBD2. Germline values: CDR1 SGHAT, CDR2 FQNNGV. V lost 5 bases and J lost 7; bases outside the gene matches: 7. The CDR3 is 14 residues long. CDR3 coding DNA: TGTGCCAGCAGCCAAACTAGCGGGAGTGAAGAGCAGTACTTC. Its translation is CASSQTSGSEEQYF.

There are many counts of this clonotype. The chain carries TRBV10-3 and TRBJ2-1; a weak D match, TRBD1 (6 bases). The V gene lost 1 base and the J gene lost 6 bases, with 7 bases spanning the gap. This CDR3 is built from 13 residues. CDR1 ENHRY and CDR2 SYGVKD come from the germline V gene. As DNA, the CDR3 is TGTGCCATCAGTGAGTGGGGGCCCAATGAGCAGTTCTTC. Its translation: CAISEWGPNEQFF.

This clonotype was found many times. The chain carries TRBV5-1 and TRBJ2-2; D is ambiguous. Germline V gives CDR1 SGHRS, CDR2 YFSETQ. The CDR3 spans 14 residues. Trimming pared 3 bases from V and 6 bases from J, leaving 12 bases between. This CDR3 reads CASSSVLGAGELFF. In DNA, the CDR3 is TGCGCCAGCAGCTCGGTCCTCGGTGCCGGGGAGCTGTTTTTT.

The chain employs TRBV29-1 and TRBJ1-1; D perhaps matches TRBD1 (6 bases). From germline, CDR1 is SQVTM and CDR2 ANQGSEA. The CDR3 runs 14 residues. V shed 4 bases and J shed 10 bases, with 22 bases lying between them. In nucleotides, the CDR3 is TGCAGCGTTGCCCCCCAACACAGGGATCAGGGAGCTTTCTTT. It specifies CSVAPQHRDQGAFF.

This clonotype has only a few counts. The rearrangement joins TRBV20-1 to TRBJ2-3; TRBD2 aligns across 15 bases. Germline-derived CDR1 and CDR2 are DFQATT and SNEGSKA (reference sequence). CDR3 length: 21 amino acids. The V and J ends lost 0 bases and 4 bases, in that order; junction bases with no gene match: 17. The CDR3 nucleotides are TGCAGTGCTAGAGAGCAGGGAAGCGGGACTAGCGGGAGGAGGGACCCAGATACGCAGTATTTT. The encoded protein is CSAREQGSGTSGRRDPDTQYF.

This clonotype was detected ten times or more. This chain joins TRBV7-9 and TRBJ2-7; D not certain. CDR1 and CDR2 from the germline V gene are SEHNR and FQNEAQ (reference sequence). The CDR3 runs to 11 residues. Trimming cost V 5 bases and J 4 bases, with 6 bases left between them. Here the CDR3 reads CASSPAYEQYF. CDR3 nucleotides: TGTGCCAGCAGCCCAGCGTACGAGCAGTACTTC.

The chain couples TRBV30 to TRBJ1-1; D uncertain. Trimming removed 0 bases from V and 2 bases from J, with 4 bases in between. The V gene's germline CDR1 is GTSNPN and CDR2 SVGIG (reference sequence). The CDR3 sequence is 12 residues long. The CDR3 DNA reads as TGTGCCTGGAGTGTTAGAAACACTGAAGCTTTCTTT. This translates into CAWSVRNTEAFF.

This clonotype was seen at least ten times. The J gene is TRBJ1-6, the V gene TRBV30; 9 bases line up with TRBD1. Losses at the gene ends were 0 bases for V and 16 bases for J; bases not matched to a gene: 10. Germline assignment: CDR1 GTSNPN and CDR2 SVGIG (reference sequence). There are 14 residues in the CDR3. The CDR3 coding sequence is TGTGCCTGGAGTGTACGTTTGGACAGGGGTTTGCTCCACTTT. Encoded protein: CAWSVRLDRGLLHF.

This clonotype was seen ten or more times. The chain combines TRBV10-2 with TRBJ2-1; 11 bases fit TRBD2. CDR3 length: 16 amino acids. V lost 5 bases, J lost 0 bases, and 3 bases stayed unmatched. Germline V gene lookup returns CDR1 WSHSY and CDR2 SAAADI. The CDR3 nucleotides read TGCGCCAGCAGTAGAACTAGCGGGAGCTCCTACAATGAGCAGTTCTTC. Protein sequence: CASSRTSGSSYNEQFF.

This clonotype was counted many times. The chain employs TRBV5-1 and TRBJ2-1; 7 bases line up with TRBD2. The germline CDR1 and CDR2 sequences are SGHRS and YFSETQ. With V trimmed by 6 bases and J by 0 bases, 3 bases remained unmatched. The CDR3 extends over 14 amino acids. This chain's CDR3 is CASTGGSSYNEQFF. The CDR3 DNA reads TGCGCCAGCACGGGCGGGAGCTCCTACAATGAGCAGTTCTTC. Full variable domain (missing parts from reference TRBV5-1 and TRBJ2-1): KAGVTQTPRYLIKTRGQQVTLSCSPISGHRSVSWYQQTPGQGLQFLFEYFSETQRNKGNFPGRFSGRQFSNSRSEMNVSTLELGDSALYLCASTGGSSYNEQFFGPGTRLTVL.

As for this clonotype: The germline gene is not matched at one end of the junction; a read error may be the cause. This chain links TRBV20-1 with TRBJ2-2; 10 bases are a match to TRBD2. The germline CDR1 and CDR2 sequences are DFQATT and SNEGSKA (reference sequence). CDR3 length: 18 residues. The CDR3 reads CCARDPSGRALNTGELFF. The CDR3 DNA sequence: TGCTGTGCTAGAGACCCAAGCGGGAGGGCCCTAAACACCGGGGAGCTGTTTTTT.

The gene calls are TRBV7-6 and TRBJ2-7, with TRBD2 identical over 8 bases. The V gene end was trimmed by 1 base and the J gene end by 0 bases; junction bases not matched to a gene: 14. The CDR3 is 19 amino acids. Germline CDR1 and CDR2: SGHVS and FNYEAQ. The CDR3 region is CASSLEVAAPRGGSYEQYF. CDR3 sequence (DNA): TGTGCCAGCAGCTTAGAGGTGGCGGCCCCCCGGGGGGGCTCCTACGAGCAGTACTTC. The full variable domain, completed using reference TRBV7-6 and TRBJ2-7, is GAGVSQSPRYKVTKRGQDVALRCDPISGHVSLYWYRQALGQGPEFLTYFNYEAQQDKSGLPNDRFSAERPEGSISTLTIQRTEQRDSAMYRCASSLEVAAPRGGSYEQYFGPGTRLTVT.

The chain has TRBV7-9 and TRBJ2-1, with 11 positions matching TRBD2. V dropped 5 bases and J dropped 9; count of bases not matched to a gene: 12. This CDR3 region has 16 residues. The germline V gene has CDR1 SEHNR and CDR2 FQNEAQ (reference sequence). CDR3 bases: TGTGCCAGCAGCGCAGTCCTAGCGGGAGGAAGTTTTGAGCAGTTCTTC. Its protein is CASSAVLAGGSFEQFF.

The table lists this clonotype with many counts. The chain uses TRBV7-2 and TRBJ2-1; D gene ambiguous. This CDR3 is 11 amino acids long. Germline V gene data show CDR1 as SGHTA and CDR2 as FQGNSA. V lost 6 bases and J lost 7, with 7 bases in between. CDR3 sequence (DNA): TGTGCCAGCAGGGGGAAGAATGAGCAGTTCTTC. It yields the protein CASRGKNEQFF.

This clonotype was observed many times. V gene TRBV5-1 combines with J gene TRBJ2-5, with unresolved D. Looked up from germline, CDR1 is SGHRS and CDR2 is YFSETQ. Trimming stripped 4 bases from V and 5 bases from J, with 9 bases between. The CDR3 is 12 residues long. As DNA, the CDR3 is TGCGCCAGCAGCGGGCAAGTGGAGACCCAGTACTTC. Amino acid sequence: CASSGQVETQYF. The whole variable domain, remainder taken from reference TRBV5-1 and TRBJ2-5, is KAGVTQTPRYLIKTRGQQVTLSCSPISGHRSVSWYQQTPGQGLQFLFEYFSETQRNKGNFPGRFSGRQFSNSRSEMNVSTLELGDSALYLCASSGQVETQYFGPGTRLLVL.

The V call is TRBV9, the J call TRBJ2-5, with 7 bases matching TRBD1. V gave up 4 bases and J gave up 5 bases; unmatched junction bases: 14. Germline CDR1 reads SGDLS; CDR2 reads YYNGEE. The CDR3 sequence is 16 residues long. The CDR3 DNA is TGTGCCAGCAGCCAAGGACGGACAGGAAGAGGGGAGACCCAGTACTTC. Protein sequence: CASSQGRTGRGETQYF.

The rearrangement uses TRBV27 and TRBJ2-4; 7 bases line up with TRBD1. CDR3 length: 17 residues. Germline values: CDR1 MNHEY, CDR2 SMNVEV (reference sequence). With V trimmed by 5 bases and J by 3 bases, 13 bases remained unmatched. The CDR3 DNA reads as TGTGCCAGCAGTATAGGACAGGCTAGAGTGGGCAAAAACATTCAGTACTTC. Its translation: CASSIGQARVGKNIQYF.